These 14 T cell receptor beta chains came from one sample sequenced in a study of blood T cell repertoires in COVID-19 (dated by TCRdb to 2019 to 2021). Library construction relied on the immunoSEQ multiplex PCR assay. TCRdb holds this immuneACCESS table with in-frame rearrangements only. Some clones are missing; in checked studies, unresolved V genes explain under half, and the rest has no known cause. Within this sample are about 230,000 clones, with 75% to 85% of them counted one time only. The ten largest account for around 2.4% of the sample. The source material was peripheral blood. The receptors were sampled from a man aged 35-49 years who had recovered from COVID-19.

The rearrangement links TRBV10-3 to TRBJ2-3; possible D gene TRBD1, 6 bases. Germline CDR1 and CDR2: ENHRY and SYGVKD. The CDR3 length is 16 residues. V dropped 0 bases and J dropped 3 bases, with 13 bases sitting between them. This chain's CDR3 is CAISESPRGGTDTQYF. CDR3 nucleotide sequence: TGTGCCATCAGTGAGTCTCCCAGGGGTGGGACAGATACGCAGTATTTT.

Of note for this clone: The DNA is left out, because the CDR3 cannot be placed on it with certainty; the CDR3 is given as TCRdb lists it. The chain is built from TRBV7-7 and TRBJ1-2; the D call of TRBD1 is as the table states it, not checked on the DNA. Germline CDR1 SSHAT, CDR2 FNYEAQ (reference sequence). A total of 20 residues make up the CDR3, ends included. CDR3 residues: CASSLGTGDGYTFGSGGYTF.

V gene TRBV4-3 combines with J gene TRBJ2-5; the match to TRBD2 covers 7 bases. Germline trimming cut 3 bases from V and 0 bases from J; bases unmatched to any gene: 4. This CDR3 comprises 15 residues. The germline CDR1 and CDR2 sequences are LGHNA and YSLEER. CDR3 nucleotides: TGCGCCAGCAGCCAGGGGGGGACGTACCAAGAGACCCAGTACTTC. Protein sequence: CASSQGGTYQETQYF.

This chain uses TRBV5-4 with TRBJ2-3, with TRBD2 matching over 11 bases. Germline V gene sequence: CDR1 SGHNT, CDR2 YYREEE (reference sequence). V was pared by 3 bases and J by 4 bases, with 4 bases of the junction left unmatched. This CDR3 is built from 15 residues. CDR3 region: CASSSLAGASDTQYF. CDR3 nucleotides: TGTGCCAGCAGCTCACTAGCGGGAGCATCAGATACGCAGTATTTT.

V gene TRBV3-1 (or the pseudogene TRBV3-2) combines with J gene TRBJ2-7; the D is unclear. V was clipped by 1 base and J by 2 bases, with 12 bases between them. The CDR3 runs 15 residues. CDR1 and CDR2 from the germline V gene are LGHDT and YNNKEL (reference sequence). This CDR3 is CASSQGFLLPYEQYF. The CDR3 DNA reads TGTGCCAGCAGCCAAGGCTTTCTACTACCCTACGAGCAGTACTTC.

This clone was seen only a few times. J is TRBJ2-1 and V is TRBV7-6; 7 bases agree with TRBD2. This CDR3 comprises 15 residues. After removal of 5 bases from V and 8 bases from J, the junction contained 12 bases not matched to a gene. Germline CDR1 SGHVS, CDR2 FNYEAQ. The CDR3 region has the DNA TGTGCCAGCAGCCCGACAACGGCGGGGGTGGATGAGCAGTTCTTC. Residues: CASSPTTAGVDEQFF. Filled out from reference TRBV7-6 and TRBJ2-1, the complete variable domain reads GAGVSQSPRYKVTKRGQDVALRCDPISGHVSLYWYRQALGQGPEFLTYFNYEAQQDKSGLPNDRFSAERPEGSISTLTIQRTEQRDSAMYRCASSPTTAGVDEQFFGPGTRLTVL.

A single count supports this clone. The chain recombines TRBV27 with TRBJ2-3; possible D gene TRBD2, 5 bases. Germline V CDR1 and CDR2: MNHEY, SMNVEV (reference sequence). The CDR3 totals 13 residues. Trimming took 5 bases from V and 5 from J, leaving 11 bases between them. CDR3 amino acids: CASSHDYIDTQYF. CDR3 nucleotide sequence: TGTGCCAGCAGTCACGACTATATAGATACGCAGTATTTT.

This clone was detected a few times. The chain links TRBV25-1 to TRBJ2-3; a weak D match, TRBD1 (6 bases). Looked up from germline, CDR1 is MGHDK and CDR2 is SYGVNS. V gave up 1 base and J gave up 2 bases, with 13 bases separating them. There are 16 residues in the CDR3. The CDR3 sequence is CASSEFRTENTDTQYF. DNA for the CDR3: TGTGCCAGCAGTGAATTCCGGACAGAAAACACAGATACGCAGTATTTT.

The J gene is TRBJ2-7, the V gene TRBV6-2 or TRBV6-3; perhaps TRBD2 as D (5 bases). Trimming removed 2 bases from V and 2 bases from J, with 13 bases in between. The CDR3 runs 15 residues. CDR1 is MNHEY and CDR2 is SVGEGT in the germline V gene. The CDR3 region is CASSYVTGETYEQYF. DNA of the CDR3: TGTGCCAGCAGTTACGTTACCGGGGAGACCTACGAGCAGTACTTC.

The CDR3 loop reads CASSPFRDRYPDTQYF. CDR3 nucleotide sequence: TGTGCCAGCAGCCCTTTTAGAGATCGCTACCCAGATACGCAGTATTTT. The V call is TRBV7-2, the J call TRBJ2-3; no reliable D call. The CDR3 runs 16 residues. V was cut by 5 bases and J by 4 bases, with 19 bases left in between. Germline assignment: CDR1 SGHTA and CDR2 FQGNSA.

CDR3 in DNA: TGTGCCAGCAGTTTGGGCGGGGCAGATACGCAGTATTTT. It translates to CASSLGGADTQYF. V and J are TRBV12-3 or TRBV12-4 and TRBJ2-3; a weak D match, TRBD2 (6 bases). This CDR3 comprises 13 residues. V gave up 3 bases and J gave up 4 bases, with 8 bases separating them.

V and J are TRBV3-1 (or the pseudogene TRBV3-2) and TRBJ2-2; D might be TRBD1 (6 bases). Germline V gene data show CDR1 as LGHDT and CDR2 as YNNKEL (reference sequence). The V end was cut by 5 bases, the J end by 4 bases, with 14 bases between. There are 15 residues in the CDR3. DNA for the CDR3: TGTGCCAGCAGCGCCACAGGGTTCGGCACCGGGGAGCTGTTTTTT. Translating gives CASSATGFGTGELFF.

This clone was recorded only once. J is TRBJ2-7 and V is TRBV29-1, with 7 positions matching TRBD1. CDR1 is SQVTM, CDR2 ANQGSEA, per germline. The V gene end was trimmed by 4 bases and the J gene end by 0 bases; junction bases not matched to a gene: 3. The CDR3 extends over 13 amino acids. CDR3 nucleotides: TGCAGCGTTGGGACAGGCACCTCCTACGAGCAGTACTTC. Translated, it gives CSVGTGTSYEQYF.

V is TRBV4-3 and J is TRBJ2-5, with TRBD2 matching over 11 bases. The CDR3 has 15 residues. Per germline, CDR1 LGHNA and CDR2 YSLEER. V dropped 0 bases and J dropped 9; count of bases not matched to a gene: 6. CDR3 sequence reads: CASSQDISGGAAQYF. The CDR3 DNA is TGCGCCAGCAGCCAAGATATTAGCGGGGGGGCGGCCCAGTACTTC.